This TCR beta chain was documented in a study of response to subunit inactivated influenza vaccine. This clonotype was picked up many times. Per germline, CDR1 SGHTA and CDR2 FQGNSA. The CDR3 has 15 amino acids. Unmatched junction bases numbered 7, after V lost 2 bases and J lost 4 bases. Each CDR3 protein gets one entry after TCRdb re-called the RT-PCR reads with MiXCR. This sample has around 600,000 distinct CDR3 sequences, with over 9% found just once. The same data also went into a second study, on T cells expressing NK-cell markers. That paper adds: With UMIs, 5'RACE template switching was used to make TCR beta cDNA. It was sorted CD3+CD56+NKG2C+, CD3+CD56+NKG2C- and CD3+CD56-NKG2C+ T cells that supplied the TCR beta repertoires. Among CD8+ T cells from about six donors, dominant NKG2C+ clonotypes accounted for roughly 1.0-8%.

The clonotype originates from a man between 50 and 59 years old who received an inactivated influenza vaccine. The specimen comprised PBMCs from blood, sampled on the day of vaccination. This sequence joins TRBV7-2 and TRBJ2-7; 8 bases line up with TRBD2. In nucleotides, the CDR3 is TGTGCCAGCAGCTTATCGCCGGGAGGGACTTACGAGCAGTACTTC. This translates into CASSLSPGGTYEQYF.